What follows are 9 T cell receptor beta chains derived from one specimen sequenced in a study of T cells in localized non-small cell lung cancer. Repertoires were generated with immunoSEQ multiplex PCR, while TCRdb's copy carries only in-frame clones and drops some. Seen here are about 33,000 clones, 87% observed once, and the top ten hold under 20%. Sequenced here: peripheral blood mononuclear cells, sampled before any cancer treatment. These receptors were collected from a man between 40 and 75 years old with stage III lung adenocarcinoma.

This rearrangement joins TRBV7-3 to TRBJ2-7; perhaps D is TRBD1 or TRBD2 (7 bases each). The CDR3 runs to 14 residues. The germline gives CDR1 SGHTA, CDR2 FQGTGA. With 1 base removed from V and 10 bases from J, the gap between germline ends came to 17 bases. The CDR3 is CASSLRGGTGAQYF. In DNA, the CDR3 is TGTGCCAGCAGCTTAAGGGGGGGCACAGGGGCCCAGTACTTC.

The chain uses TRBV4-3 and TRBJ2-3; D is undetermined. V lost 4 bases and J 1 base, leaving 12 bases between the germline ends. Per germline, CDR1 LGHNA and CDR2 YSLEER. There are 15 residues in the CDR3. CDR3 DNA sequence: TGCGCCAGCAGCCTGAAGATCTTGGGCACAGATACGCAGTATTTT. Encoded protein: CASSLKILGTDTQYF.

The genes are TRBV27 and TRBJ2-2; TRBD1 or TRBD2 may be the D gene (6 bases each). CDR3 length: 16 residues. V was clipped by 3 bases and J by 1 base, with 12 bases between them. Germline V gives CDR1 MNHEY, CDR2 SMNVEV (reference sequence). The CDR3 here is CASSFEGGGNTGELFF. The CDR3 coding sequence is TGTGCCAGCAGTTTTGAGGGGGGCGGGAACACCGGGGAGCTGTTTTTT.

CDR3: CASSFEGRTQYF. DNA for the CDR3: TGTGCCAGCAGCTTCGAGGGACGGACCCAGTACTTC. The chain uses TRBV7-2 and TRBJ2-5; D is perhaps TRBD1 or TRBD2 (5 bases each). The length of the CDR3 is 12 residues. Germline CDR1 and CDR2: SGHTA and FQGNSA. Trimming took 3 bases from V and 7 from J, leaving 9 bases between them.

The J gene is TRBJ2-3, the V gene TRBV30; D possibly corresponds to TRBD2 (6 bases). The ends were cut back, 7 bases at V and 1 base at J, with 18 bases in the middle. The CDR3 covers 15 residues. The V gene's germline CDR1 is GTSNPN and CDR2 SVGIG (reference sequence). This CDR3 reads CASGGAAYGTDTQYF. The CDR3 DNA reads as TGTGCCTCCGGAGGGGCAGCCTACGGCACAGATACGCAGTATTTT.

This chain uses TRBV5-6 with TRBJ2-7; possibly TRBD1 for D (6 bases). V was shortened by 3 bases and J by 3 bases, with 10 bases between the two germline ends. CDR3 length equals 13 residues. CDR1 and CDR2 (germline): SGHDT, YYEEEE. CDR3 in amino acids: CASSSTGRYEQYF. DNA of the CDR3: TGTGCCAGCAGCTCCACAGGGCGCTACGAGCAGTACTTC. Together with reference TRBV5-6 and TRBJ2-7, the CDR3 gives the full variable domain: DAGVTQSPTHLIKTRGQQVTLRCSPKSGHDTVSWYQQALGQGPQFIFQYYEEEERQRGNFPDRFSGHQFPNYSSELNVNALLLGDSALYLCASSSTGRYEQYFGPGTRLTVT.

With respect to this clone: Additional DNA sequences in this sample encode the identical CDR3. This chain connects TRBV7-9 to TRBJ2-5; 9 bases agree with TRBD1. The CDR3 is 16 amino acids. V dropped 5 bases and J dropped 5; count of bases not matched to a gene: 12. Germline CDR1 reads SEHNR; CDR2 reads FQNEAQ (reference sequence). CDR3 loop: CASSAGQGTLQETQYF. Written as DNA, the CDR3 is TGTGCCAGCAGCGCCGGACAGGGGACACTCCAGGAGACCCAGTACTTC. Full variable domain (missing parts from reference TRBV7-9 and TRBJ2-5): DTGVSQNPRHKITKRGQNVTFRCDPISEHNRLYWYRQTLGQGPEFLTYFQNEAQLEKSRLLSDRFSAERPKGSFSTLEIQRTEQGDSAMYLCASSAGQGTLQETQYFGPGTRLLVL.

The rearrangement joins TRBV13 to TRBJ1-1; D is unclear. Germline V gene data show CDR1 as PRHDT and CDR2 as FYEKMQ (reference sequence). The CDR3 sequence is 14 residues long. The V end was cut by 5 bases, the J end by 4 bases, with 14 bases between. CDR3: CASSALWGGTEAFF. The DNA of the CDR3 is TGTGCCAGCAGCGCCCTTTGGGGTGGCACTGAAGCTTTCTTT. The variable domain in full, with the rest retrieved from reference TRBV13 and TRBJ1-1, is AAGVIQSPRHLIKEKRETATLKCYPIPRHDTVYWYQQGPGQDPQFLISFYEKMQSDKGSIPDRFSAQQFSDYHSELNMSSLELGDSALYFCASSALWGGTEAFFGQGTRLTVV.

The sample holds a few counts of this clone. The genes are TRBV4-2 and TRBJ1-2; D gene ambiguous. The V gene's germline CDR1 is LGHNA and CDR2 YNFKEQ. V gave up 1 base and J gave up 5 bases, with 14 bases separating them. The CDR3 runs to 15 residues. CDR3 region: CASSQGQEFAYGYTF. The CDR3 DNA follows: TGTGCCAGCAGCCAAGGCCAAGAATTTGCATATGGCTACACCTTC.